These 29 T cell receptor beta chains were sequenced from one sample in a study of blood T cell repertoires in COVID-19. This table comes from immunoSEQ multiplex PCR, and its TCRdb copy is limited to in-frame clones, with some not included. The data contain under 200,000 clones, around 83% of them singletons. Sequencing used peripheral blood. These receptors came from a woman aged 50 to 60 with COVID-19, enrolled during active disease.

This rearrangement joins TRBV7-2 to TRBJ2-1; 7 bases match TRBD1. CDR1 and CDR2 from the germline V gene are SGHTA and FQGNSA. CDR3 length equals 15 residues. V dropped 5 bases and J dropped 4; count of bases not matched to a gene: 8. The CDR3 spells CASSADRTLYNEQFF. The CDR3 DNA is TGTGCCAGCAGCGCGGACAGGACCCTTTACAATGAGCAGTTCTTC.

The chain carries TRBV15 and TRBJ2-3; perhaps TRBD2 as D (7 bases). The CDR3 consists of 16 residues. The V gene lost 0 bases and the J gene lost 5 bases, with 15 bases spanning the gap. Germline assignment: CDR1 LNHNV and CDR2 YYDKDF (reference sequence). Here the CDR3 reads CATSRDLPGGIDTQYF. CDR3 coding DNA: TGTGCCACCAGCAGAGATCTTCCGGGGGGCATAGATACGCAGTATTTT.

The CDR3 loop reads CASSFQGEGVHF. CDR3 DNA: TGTGCCAGCAGTTTTCAGGGTGAAGGGGTCCACTTT. V is TRBV28 and J is TRBJ1-6; D is perhaps TRBD1 (5 bases). Germline CDR1 reads MDHEN; CDR2 reads SYDVKM. Trimming cost V 3 bases and J 17 bases, with 14 bases left between them. There are 12 residues in the CDR3.

The J gene is TRBJ1-5, the V gene TRBV6-2 or TRBV6-3; 8 bases line up with TRBD1. This CDR3 contains 15 residues. The ends lost 2 bases at V and 4 bases at J; junction bases unmatched: 4. Germline CDR1 is MNHEY and CDR2 is SVGEGT. In DNA, the CDR3 is TGTGCCAGCAGTTACCCCGGGACAGGTAATCAGCCCCAGCATTTT. Translated: CASSYPGTGNQPQHF.

In this sample, this clone is medium-sized (0.01 to 0.1%). The chain has TRBV7-3 and TRBJ2-1, with TRBD2 identical over 8 bases. CDR3 length equals 15 residues. The trim removed 2 bases at V and 2 bases at J, leaving 2 bases unmatched. Germline V gene sequence: CDR1 SGHTA, CDR2 FQGTGA. CDR3 DNA: TGTGCCAGCAGCTTAGAAGCGGGGGCCTACAATGAGCAGTTCTTC. Translated, it gives CASSLEAGAYNEQFF.

The rearrangement links TRBV27 to TRBJ2-1, with TRBD1 identical over 8 bases. From germline, CDR1 is MNHEY and CDR2 SMNVEV (reference sequence). Trimming at V came to 5 bases and at J to 0 bases, leaving 3 bases not matched to a gene. The CDR3 consists of 15 residues. The CDR3 spells CASSLDRASYNEQFF. Written as DNA, the CDR3 is TGTGCCAGCAGTCTGGACAGGGCCTCCTACAATGAGCAGTTCTTC.

The chain joins TRBV30 to TRBJ1-5, with TRBD1 as a possible D gene (5 bases). Germline-derived CDR1 and CDR2 are GTSNPN and SVGIG (reference sequence). V was clipped by 4 bases and J by 7 bases, with 17 bases between them. CDR3 length: 14 amino acids. The CDR3 nucleotides are TGTGCCTGGACTCCGGGCAGGGCTGAGCAGCCCCAGCATTTT. It translates to CAWTPGRAEQPQHF.

CDR3 coding DNA: TGTGCCTGGAGGCCATGGACAGGGGCCGAAAGTCCCCTCCACTTT. Its protein product is CAWRPWTGAESPLHF. The chain carries TRBV30 and TRBJ1-6; 9 bases match TRBD1. The CDR3 runs 15 residues. Looked up from germline, CDR1 is GTSNPN and CDR2 is SVGIG (reference sequence). The V segment lost 3 bases and the J segment 13 bases; nucleotides outside the gene matches: 13.

The chain carries TRBV4-1 and TRBJ1-4, with D hard to call. Germline V gene data show CDR1 as MGHRA and CDR2 as YSYEKL. There are 16 residues in the CDR3. V lost 4 bases and J lost 5, with 17 bases in between. The CDR3 is CASSPKQTSENEKLFF. DNA of the CDR3: TGCGCCAGCAGCCCAAAGCAGACGAGCGAAAATGAAAAACTGTTTTTT.

The chain combines TRBV24-1 with TRBJ2-3; D is possibly TRBD1 (6 bases). V gave up 7 bases and J gave up 0 bases, with 16 bases separating them. The CDR3 has 16 amino acids. Germline loops: CDR1 KGHDR, CDR2 SFDVKD. CDR3 protein: CATRGHRDTSTDTQYF. CDR3 nucleotide sequence: TGTGCCACCAGGGGACATAGAGACACAAGCACAGATACGCAGTATTTT.

The genes are TRBV15 and TRBJ2-7, with 11 bases lining up with TRBD1. Germline V gene data show CDR1 as LNHNV and CDR2 as YYDKDF (reference sequence). The CDR3 extends over 14 amino acids. The junction had 3 bases not matched to a gene; V was cut back by 3 bases and J by 5 bases. The CDR3 loop is CATSRDRGPNEQYF. For the CDR3, the DNA is TGTGCCACCAGCAGGGACAGGGGGCCCAACGAGCAGTACTTC.

The chain is built from TRBV4-3 and TRBJ2-2; 7 bases agree with TRBD1. Trimming removed 3 bases from V and 5 bases from J; junction bases left unmatched: 6. CDR1 and CDR2 from the germline V gene are LGHNA and YSLEER. This CDR3 is 15 amino acids long. The CDR3 loop is CASSQGTERTGELFF. The CDR3 DNA follows: TGCGCCAGCAGCCAGGGGACAGAACGGACCGGGGAGCTGTTTTTT.

This chain links TRBV4-1 with TRBJ1-3, with D perhaps TRBD1 (6 bases). The CDR3 length is 14 residues. Germline V gives CDR1 MGHRA, CDR2 YSYEKL. V lost 1 base, J lost 3 bases, and 7 bases lay in between. This CDR3 reads CASSQAGVGNTIYF. CDR3 DNA sequence: TGCGCCAGCAGCCAAGCAGGGGTTGGAAACACCATATATTTT.

The chain recombines TRBV19 with TRBJ2-3, with TRBD1 matching 10 bases. The CDR3 runs 16 residues. Trimming took 4 bases from V and 2 from J; bases not matched to a gene: 6. Germline V gene data show CDR1 as LNHDA and CDR2 as SQIVND (reference sequence). This chain's CDR3 is CASSTLGQGYTDTQYF. The DNA for the CDR3 is TGTGCCAGTAGTACCTTGGGACAGGGGTACACAGATACGCAGTATTTT.

This clone has only a few counts. The chain joins TRBV18 to TRBJ1-1, with D possibly TRBD1 on 6 matching bases. The CDR3 runs 13 residues. Germline V gene sequence: CDR1 KGHSH, CDR2 LQKENI. V was trimmed by 4 bases and J by 3 bases, leaving 9 bases between them. CDR3 nucleotides: TGTGCCAGCTCACAAGGACAGCACACTGAAGCTTTCTTT. As protein: CASSQGQHTEAFF.

The V call is TRBV9, the J call TRBJ1-1, with 8 bases aligning to TRBD1. This CDR3 comprises 17 residues. CDR1 SGDLS and CDR2 YYNGEE come from the germline V gene. The V segment lost 2 bases and the J segment 0 bases; nucleotides outside the gene matches: 9. CDR3: CASSVGTGGIMNTEAFF. In nucleotides, the CDR3 is TGTGCCAGCAGCGTCGGGACAGGAGGGATAATGAACACTGAAGCTTTCTTT.

Only a few counts were recorded for this clone. The V gene is TRBV30, the J gene TRBJ1-6, with D tentatively TRBD1 (5 bases). The V gene's germline CDR1 is GTSNPN and CDR2 SVGIG (reference sequence). This CDR3 region has 13 residues. Trimming took off 3 bases at V and 9 bases at J, with 12 bases between the two ends. The CDR3 sequence: CAWSRGGSSPLHF. The CDR3 coding sequence is TGTGCCTGGAGCCGCGGGGGATCTTCACCCCTCCACTTT.

This chain links TRBV6-6 with TRBJ1-1, with 7 bases aligning to TRBD1. V lost 7 bases and J lost 7; bases outside the gene matches: 9. The CDR3 loop spans 13 amino acids. CDR1 is MNHNY, CDR2 SVGAGI, per germline (reference sequence). Written as DNA, the CDR3 is TGTGCCAGCACCCGACAGGGAGGCGTTGAAGCTTTCTTT. As protein: CASTRQGGVEAFF.

This rearrangement joins TRBV19 to TRBJ1-1; maybe TRBD1 (5 bases). Trimming left V 4 bases short and J 1 base short, with 13 bases between. Germline loops: CDR1 LNHDA, CDR2 SQIVND (reference sequence). The CDR3 covers 15 residues. This chain's CDR3 is CASSTQGPWNTEAFF. CDR3 sequence (DNA): TGTGCCAGTAGTACGCAGGGCCCCTGGAACACTGAAGCTTTCTTT.

The chain employs TRBV2 and TRBJ1-1; D is perhaps TRBD1 (5 bases). The CDR3 sequence is 11 residues long. Trimming pared 7 bases from V and 6 bases from J, leaving 9 bases between. Per the germline V gene, CDR1 is SNHLY and CDR2 is FYNNEI. DNA of the CDR3: TGTGCCAGCAACAGGAGGGCTGAAGCTTTCTTT. This translates into CASNRRAEAFF.

V gene TRBV12-3 or TRBV12-4 combines with J gene TRBJ1-2; 7 bases match TRBD1. The CDR3 is 12 residues long. The J segment lost 7 bases and the V segment lost 6 bases, leaving 5 bases of the junction unmatched. The CDR3 DNA reads TGTGCCAGCAGGCAAGGGGGCTCTGGCTACACCTTC. It yields the protein CASRQGGSGYTF.

The V gene is TRBV28, the J gene TRBJ2-1; no definite D call. Trimming removed 3 bases at V and 0 bases at J, with 12 bases between. This CDR3 is 16 amino acids long. Germline CDR1 is MDHEN and CDR2 is SYDVKM. The CDR3 nucleotides read TGTGCCAGCAGTTTCCGCAGCGCTAGCTCCTACAATGAGCAGTTCTTC. This translates into CASSFRSASSYNEQFF.

The chain is built from TRBV4-3 and TRBJ2-3, with 7 bases lining up with TRBD2. The V and J ends lost 0 bases and 0 bases, in that order; junction bases with no gene match: 3. The germline V gene encodes CDR1 LGHNA and CDR2 YSLEER. This CDR3 has 16 amino acids. The CDR3: CASSQDSSGSTDTQYF. CDR3 nucleotide sequence: TGCGCCAGCAGCCAAGATAGTAGCGGGAGCACAGATACGCAGTATTTT.

This clone was detected once. The chain employs TRBV3-1 (or the pseudogene TRBV3-2) and TRBJ2-5; D is ambiguous. The germline V gene has CDR1 LGHDT and CDR2 YNNKEL (reference sequence). V lost 6 bases and J lost 4, with 12 bases in between. The CDR3 spans 13 residues. In DNA, the CDR3 is TGTGCCAGCAGTCCGAGGATCTCAGAGACCCAGTACTTC. Amino acid sequence: CASSPRISETQYF.

This clone came up once. The genes are TRBV3-1 (or the pseudogene TRBV3-2) and TRBJ1-1; the match to TRBD1 covers 9 bases. Germline V gene sequence: CDR1 LGHDT, CDR2 YNNKEL (reference sequence). V lost 4 bases to trimming and J lost 4 bases; unmatched junction nucleotides: 4. CDR3 length: 14 amino acids. CDR3 amino acids: CASSRDRGATEAFF. Here the CDR3 DNA reads TGTGCCAGCAGCCGAGACAGGGGGGCCACTGAAGCTTTCTTT.

The chain joins TRBV2 to TRBJ1-1; no reliable D call. CDR3 size: 14 residues. From germline, CDR1 is SNHLY and CDR2 FYNNEI. The germline V and J ends were trimmed by 10 bases and 0 bases, with 15 bases remaining between them. CDR3 nucleotides: TGTGCCACCTTATATCAGGCCTTGAACACTGAAGCTTTCTTT. Translated: CATLYQALNTEAFF.

This chain connects TRBV30 to TRBJ2-7; TRBD1 matches 7 bases. The CDR3 has 15 amino acids. Germline CDR1 GTSNPN, CDR2 SVGIG (reference sequence). V shed 3 bases, J shed 1 base, and the junction held 9 bases outside the gene matches. CDR3 DNA: TGTGCCTGGAGCCCAGCCGGGACAGCGTCCTACGAGCAGTACTTC. Protein sequence: CAWSPAGTASYEQYF.

The V gene is TRBV6-5, the J gene TRBJ1-1; possibly TRBD1 for D (6 bases). Trimming stripped 6 bases from V and 3 bases from J, with 17 bases between. There are 15 residues in the CDR3. Per the germline V gene, CDR1 is MNHEY and CDR2 is SVGAGI. The CDR3 loop reads CASRGPAGGYTEAFF. DNA for the CDR3: TGTGCCAGCAGGGGTCCGGCGGGGGGCTACACTGAAGCTTTCTTT.

The gene calls are TRBV3-1 (or the pseudogene TRBV3-2) and TRBJ2-2; TRBD2 matches 10 bases. The CDR3 extends over 16 amino acids. J was trimmed by 6 bases and V by 4 bases; bases with no gene match: 8. Per the germline V gene, CDR1 is LGHDT and CDR2 is YNNKEL (reference sequence). In nucleotides, the CDR3 is TGTGCCAGCAGCCGACGTCTAGCGGGGGTCGCCGGGGAGCTGTTTTTT. This gives the protein CASSRRLAGVAGELFF.